The clone carrying this T cell receptor (beta chain) showed up many times. This sample's TCRbeta library carried unique molecular identifier barcodes. TCRdb re-called the PCR reads through MiXCR, storing one row per CDR3 protein. The data show more than 150,000 distinct CDR3 sequences, just over 14% seen once. CDR3 size: 15 residues. Germline values: CDR1 SGHRS, CDR2 YFSETQ. The junction had 4 bases not matched to a gene; V was cut back by 2 bases and J by 3 bases. The data stem from a study of T-cell reconstitution after alpha-beta-depleted transplantation in children. The sequencing used PBMCs from the stem cell graft donor, collected from the stem cell graft. The sequence came from a human donor who donated a stem cell graft to a child with acute lymphoblastic leukemia. This chain connects TRBV5-1 to TRBJ2-1; 8 positions agree with TRBD2. CDR3 bases: TGCGCCAGCAGCTTAGCGGGAGTTAACTACAATGAGCAGTTCTTC. It encodes CASSLAGVNYNEQFF.